The clone carrying this TCR beta chain appeared a few times. Method: immunoSEQ multiplex PCR; TCRdb's copy keeps in-frame clones and lacks some. The repertoire has tens of thousands of clones, around nine tenths of them found once; the top ten carry 1.5% to 2%. This CDR3 comprises 14 residues. V lost 7 bases and J lost 1; bases outside the gene matches: 5. Germline V gene lookup returns CDR1 MNHEY and CDR2 SVGAGI. The entry originates in a study of OX40 agonist ivuxolimab in advanced cancers. Looking at the study overall: The treatment was a fully human IgG2 OX40 agonist, ivuxolimab. About 42% of patients had received prior checkpoint inhibitor therapy.

With autoimmune disease history or systemic immunosuppression, patients were excluded. The receptor was isolated from an adult with an advanced solid tumor such as melanoma, head and neck, liver or kidney cancer. This specimen consisted of CD4+ or CD8+ T cells sorted from blood, obtained in a trial of the OX40 agonist ivuxolimab. This chain links TRBV6-5 with TRBJ2-5; 8 nucleotides align to TRBD2. The CDR3 coding sequence is TGTGCCAGCACACCCCGGGGGGGCCAAGAGACCCAGTACTTC. This gives the protein CASTPRGGQETQYF.